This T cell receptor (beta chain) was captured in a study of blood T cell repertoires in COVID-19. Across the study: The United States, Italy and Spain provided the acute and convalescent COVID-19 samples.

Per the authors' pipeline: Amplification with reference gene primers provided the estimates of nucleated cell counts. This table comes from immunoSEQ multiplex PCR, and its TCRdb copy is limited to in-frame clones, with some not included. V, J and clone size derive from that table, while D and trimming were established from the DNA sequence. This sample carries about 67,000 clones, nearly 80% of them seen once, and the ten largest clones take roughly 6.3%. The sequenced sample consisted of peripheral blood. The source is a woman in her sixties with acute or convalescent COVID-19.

The CDR3 protein is CASSGRQGARVRTGELFF. The CDR3 DNA sequence: TGCGCCAGCAGCGGAAGACAGGGGGCGCGAGTAAGGACCGGGGAGCTGTTTTTT. This chain links TRBV5-1 with TRBJ2-2; 10 bases are a match to TRBD1. Germline V lookup: CDR1 SGHRS, CDR2 YFSETQ. CDR3 length: 18 residues. V was clipped by 4 bases and J by 5 bases; unmatched bases: 14. Full variable domain (missing parts from reference TRBV5-1 and TRBJ2-2): KAGVTQTPRYLIKTRGQQVTLSCSPISGHRSVSWYQQTPGQGLQFLFEYFSETQRNKGNFPGRFSGRQFSNSRSEMNVSTLELGDSALYLCASSGRQGARVRTGELFFGEGSRLTVL.